In its sample, the clone carrying this T cell receptor beta chain was seen many times. This specimen belongs to a study of chronic HIV infection and antiretroviral therapy. TCRdb analysed the 5' RACE reads with MiXCR anew, one entry per CDR3 protein. The table lists just over 30,000 distinct CDR3 sequences, around 8.6% of them singletons. V lost 0 bases to trimming and J lost 1 base, with 13 bases between them. The CDR3 is 16 residues long. What was sequenced was peripheral blood. The rearrangement links TRBV23-1 to TRBJ2-7, with D possibly matching TRBD1 (5 bases). TRBV23-1 counts as an open reading frame of uncertain function. This sequence originates from an adult who had HIV and had not received antiretroviral therapy, or was an uninfected healthy control (not recorded which). The CDR3 DNA sequence: TGCGCCAGCAGTCAATCCGGTTTTGACAGTTCCTACGAGCAGTACTTC. Protein sequence: CASSQSGFDSSYEQYF.